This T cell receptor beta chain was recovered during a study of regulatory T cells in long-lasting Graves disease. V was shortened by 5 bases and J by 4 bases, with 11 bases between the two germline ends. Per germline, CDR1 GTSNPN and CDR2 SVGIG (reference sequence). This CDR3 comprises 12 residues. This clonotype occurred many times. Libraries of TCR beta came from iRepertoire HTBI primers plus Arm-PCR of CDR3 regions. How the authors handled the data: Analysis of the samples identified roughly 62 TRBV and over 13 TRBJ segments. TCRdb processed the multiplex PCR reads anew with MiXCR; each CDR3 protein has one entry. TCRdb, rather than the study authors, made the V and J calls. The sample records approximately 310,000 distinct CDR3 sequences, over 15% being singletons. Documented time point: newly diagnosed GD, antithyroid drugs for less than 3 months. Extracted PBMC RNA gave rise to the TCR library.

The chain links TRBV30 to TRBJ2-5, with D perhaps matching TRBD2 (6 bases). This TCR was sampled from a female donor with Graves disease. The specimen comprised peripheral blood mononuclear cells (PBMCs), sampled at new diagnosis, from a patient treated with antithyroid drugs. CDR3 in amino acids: CAWAVGGETQYF. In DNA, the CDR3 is TGTGCCTGGGCGGTCGGGGGAGAGACCCAGTACTTC.